This is a list of T cell receptor beta chains from one sample in a study of blood T cells in healthy people across ages. One entry per CDR3 protein results from TCRdb running MiXCR on the 5' RACE reads. The sample yields about a million distinct CDR3 sequences, roughly two fifths seen once. Material for sequencing was blood. Every receptor here comes from a man between 18 and 29 years old in good health. CDR3s include the opening cysteine and the closing phenylalanine or tryptophan. D genes are given only for firm matches. Size is omitted from some rows. Given values are once, few, many or a class for expanded clones.

j_call v_call clone_size d_call cdr3_aa cdr3_nt
TRBJ1-1 TRBV7-9 NA NA CASSFFQSLNTEAFF TGTGCCAGCAGCTTTTTTCAGAGCCTGAACACTGAAGCTTTCTTT
TRBJ2-1 TRBV10-3 NA NA CAISDGGAGEQFF TGTGCCATCAGTGATGGGGGGGCGGGTGAGCAGTTCTTC
TRBJ1-5 TRBV4-1 few NA CASSPGFTQPQHF TGCGCCAGCAGCCCAGGGTTTACTCAGCCCCAGCATTTT
TRBJ2-4 TRBV20-1 few TRBD1 CSARDSDRGLDIQYF TGCAGTGCTAGAGATTCCGACAGGGGCTTGGACATTCAGTACTTC
TRBJ2-3 TRBV15 NA NA CATSRGTVSTGTQYF TGTGCCACCAGCAGAGGGACAGTAAGCACAGGTACGCAGTATTTT
TRBJ2-5 TRBV20-1 few NA CSARDLRTDLQETQYF TGCAGTGCTAGAGATCTAAGGACGGACCTCCAAGAGACCCAGTACTTC
TRBJ1-1 TRBV6-2/TRBV6-3 few TRBD1 CASSYGLGQGIVNTEAFF TGTGCCAGCAGTTACGGGCTGGGACAGGGGATCGTGAACACTGAAGCTTTCTTT
TRBJ1-2 TRBV7-2 NA NA CASSLGWGGLALGYTF TGTGCCAGCAGCTTAGGTTGGGGGGGCCTAGCGTTGGGCTACACCTTC
TRBJ2-1 TRBV5-6 NA TRBD1 CASSPPAGGEQFF TGTGCCAGCTCCCCCCCCGCAGGGGGCGAGCAGTTCTTC
TRBJ1-4 TRBV4-3 NA NA CASSQDPRLATNEKLFF TGCGCCAGCAGCCAAGATCCCAGGTTGGCAACTAATGAAAAACTGTTTTTT
TRBJ1-6 TRBV4-1 NA TRBD1 CASRTGDGNSPLHF TGCGCCAGCAGGACAGGGGATGGTAATTCACCCCTCCACTTT
TRBJ2-1 TRBV6-5 few TRBD1 CASSYSGTGGGKAFNEQFF TGTGCCAGCAGTTACTCCGGGACAGGGGGTGGGAAAGCTTTCAATGAGCAGTTCTTC
TRBJ1-1 TRBV27 NA NA CASSRMGGNTEAFF TGTGCCAGCAGTCGCATGGGGGGGAACACTGAAGCTTTCTTT
TRBJ1-1 TRBV5-1 NA TRBD1 CASSSLDRRNTEAFF TGCGCCAGCAGCTCGCTGGACAGGAGGAACACTGAAGCTTTCTTT
TRBJ1-3 TRBV29-1 NA NA CGLNSGNTIYF TGCGGGTTGAACTCTGGAAACACCATATATTTT
TRBJ1-2 TRBV4-1 few NA CASSQGGNNYGYTF TGCGCCAGCAGCCAAGGCGGAAATAACTATGGCTACACCTTC
TRBJ2-5 TRBV7-2 NA NA CASSLEGPAQETQYF TGTGCCAGCAGCTTAGAAGGGCCAGCTCAAGAGACCCAGTACTTC
TRBJ2-2 TRBV6-5 NA TRBD1 CASRRGGVTGELFF TGTGCCAGCAGGAGAGGGGGCGTCACCGGGGAGCTGTTTTTT
TRBJ2-2 TRBV14 NA NA CASSPGYSGAGELFF TGTGCCAGCAGCCCAGGATACTCGGGGGCCGGGGAGCTGTTTTTT
TRBJ2-1 TRBV14 NA NA CASSQETRLGEQFF TGTGCCAGCAGCCAAGAGACGCGATTGGGTGAGCAGTTCTTC
TRBJ2-5 TRBV20-1 NA NA CSASYGQETQYF TGCAGTGCTAGTTATGGCCAAGAGACCCAGTACTTC
TRBJ2-3 TRBV28 few TRBD1 CASNPTGGTDTQYF TGTGCCAGCAATCCGACAGGGGGCACAGATACGCAGTATTTT
TRBJ2-1 TRBV29-1 NA NA CVGGEYNEQFF TGCGTCGGGGGTGAGTACAATGAGCAGTTCTTC
TRBJ2-3 TRBV14 few NA CANSQDNTGTQYF TGTGCCAACAGCCAAGATAACACGGGGACGCAGTATTTT
TRBJ2-1 TRBV27 few TRBD1 CASSLIRTGGHNEQFF TGTGCCAGCAGCCTTATTCGGACAGGGGGCCACAATGAGCAGTTCTTC
TRBJ1-2 TRBV4-2 NA NA CASSQEVSGATNNYGYTF TGTGCCAGCAGCCAAGAGGTTTCAGGCGCCACTAATAACTATGGCTACACCTTC
TRBJ2-1 TRBV6-2/TRBV6-3 NA TRBD1 CASSAGQGNNEQFF TGTGCCAGCAGTGCGGGACAGGGTAACAATGAGCAGTTCTTC
TRBJ2-3 TRBV7-2 NA NA CASSTQPVESDTQYF TGTGCCAGCAGCACTCAACCGGTGGAATCAGATACGCAGTATTTT
TRBJ2-7 TRBV27 few NA CASSPSRDNSADYEQYF TGTGCCAGCAGTCCCTCCAGGGACAATTCCGCTGACTACGAGCAGTACTTC
TRBJ2-3 TRBV28 many TRBD2 CASSFLAGTDTQYF TGTGCCAGCAGCTTTCTAGCGGGCACAGATACGCAGTATTTT
TRBJ2-3 TRBV5-6 NA NA CASSRVIATSDTQYF TGTGCCAGCAGCCGCGTGATAGCCACGTCAGATACGCAGTATTTT
TRBJ1-3 TRBV20-1 few NA CSASIASGGTIYF TGCAGTGCTAGTATAGCCTCTGGGGGCACCATATATTTT
TRBJ2-5 TRBV3-1 few NA CASSHTPGLLQETQYF TGTGCCAGCAGCCACACTCCGGGACTGCTCCAAGAGACCCAGTACTTC
TRBJ2-3 TRBV4-2 few TRBD2 CASGLAGKDTQYF TGTGCCAGCGGCTTAGCGGGGAAAGATACGCAGTATTTT
TRBJ2-1 TRBV20-1 many TRBD2 CSAPAGLDSYNEQFF TGCAGTGCCCCAGCGGGACTAGACTCCTACAATGAGCAGTTCTTC
TRBJ2-5 TRBV7-9 few NA CATRQAQETQYF TGTGCCACAAGACAGGCCCAAGAGACCCAGTACTTC
TRBJ1-3 TRBV10-3 NA NA CAISESVVDTIYF TGTGCCATCAGTGAGTCAGTTGTAGACACCATATATTTT
TRBJ1-1 TRBV12-3/TRBV12-4 NA NA CASMNTEVFF TGTGCCAGCATGAACACTGAAGTTTTCTTT
TRBJ2-1 TRBV4-3 few NA CASSQEWTLYQETQFF TGCGCCAGCAGCCAAGAGTGGACTTTGTACCAAGAGACCCAGTTCTTC
TRBJ1-2 TRBV7-2 few TRBD1 CASSFGGGSDYGYTF TGTGCCAGCAGCTTTGGAGGGGGCAGTGACTATGGCTACACCTTC
TRBJ1-4 TRBV7-2 NA TRBD1 CASSLAGTGDEKLFF TGTGCCAGCAGCTTAGCCGGTACAGGGGATGAAAAACTGTTTTTT